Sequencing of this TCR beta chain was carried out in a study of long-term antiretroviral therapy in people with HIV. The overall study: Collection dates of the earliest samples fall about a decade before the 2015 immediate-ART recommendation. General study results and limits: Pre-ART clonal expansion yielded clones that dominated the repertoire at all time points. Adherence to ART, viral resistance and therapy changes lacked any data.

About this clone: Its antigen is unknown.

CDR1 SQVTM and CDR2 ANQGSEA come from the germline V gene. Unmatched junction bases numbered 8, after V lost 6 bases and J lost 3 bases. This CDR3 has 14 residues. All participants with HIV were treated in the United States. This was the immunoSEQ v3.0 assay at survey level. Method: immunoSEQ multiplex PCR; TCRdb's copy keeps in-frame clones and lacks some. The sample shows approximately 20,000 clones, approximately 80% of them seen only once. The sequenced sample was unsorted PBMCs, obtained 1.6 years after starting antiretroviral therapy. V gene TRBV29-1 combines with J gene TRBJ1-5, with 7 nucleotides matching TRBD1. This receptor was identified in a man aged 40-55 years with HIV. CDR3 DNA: TGCAGCGTCACGACAGGGTGGGACAATCAGCCCCAGCATTTT. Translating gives CSVTTGWDNQPQHF.